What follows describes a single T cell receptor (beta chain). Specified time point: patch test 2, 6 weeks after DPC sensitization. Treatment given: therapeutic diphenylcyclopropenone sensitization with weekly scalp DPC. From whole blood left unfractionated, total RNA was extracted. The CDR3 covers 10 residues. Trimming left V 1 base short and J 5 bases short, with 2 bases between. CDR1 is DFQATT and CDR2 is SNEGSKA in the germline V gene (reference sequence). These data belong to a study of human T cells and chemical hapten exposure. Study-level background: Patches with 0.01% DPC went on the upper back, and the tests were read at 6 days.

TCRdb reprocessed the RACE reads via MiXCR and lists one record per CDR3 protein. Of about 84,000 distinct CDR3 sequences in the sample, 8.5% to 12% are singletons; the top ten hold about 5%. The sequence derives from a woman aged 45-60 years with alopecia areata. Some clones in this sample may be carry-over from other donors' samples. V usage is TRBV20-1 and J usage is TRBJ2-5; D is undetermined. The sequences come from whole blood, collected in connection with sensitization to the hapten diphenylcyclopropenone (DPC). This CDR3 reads CSARVETQYF. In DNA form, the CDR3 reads TGCAGTGCTAGAGTGGAGACCCAGTACTTC.